This T cell receptor beta chain was sequenced during a study of blood T cells in healthy people across ages. Study outcomes and limitations: Researchers judged that diversity estimates from one million T cells fell short of true values. In older individuals, TCR beta diversity per million T cells was lower, falling roughly linearly with age.

In each sample, at least 7 million PBMCs were isolated. Trimming removed 0 bases at V and 1 base at J, with 11 bases between. This CDR3 comprises 15 residues. The germline V gene has CDR1 SGHKS and CDR2 YYEKEE (reference sequence). This clonotype was detected only a few times. What it binds is unknown. A second PCR, run for roughly 7 to 11 cycles, used a sample-barcoded 5' primer plus a J-beta primer mix. The template-switch adaptor, which had 12 random nucleotides, put a tag on each cDNA molecule. TCRdb reprocessed the 5' RACE reads with MiXCR, giving one entry per CDR3 protein. The repertoire holds roughly 900,000 distinct CDR3 sequences, with around 49% as singletons.

The receptor's source is a man younger than 40 in good health. The specimen was blood. J is TRBJ2-7 and V is TRBV5-5; D unclear. The chain's CDR3 is CASSLGSGISYEQYF. The CDR3 nucleotides are TGTGCCAGCAGCTTGGGGTCGGGTATTTCCTACGAGCAGTACTTC.